The next 7 T cell receptor beta chains were all read from a single sample in a study of beta chain features in type 1 diabetes. Expressed TCRB transcripts were sequenced because the entire RNA isolate underwent reverse transcription. Measured with immunoSEQ multiplex PCR; TCRdb has only the in-frame clones, and not every one. The table records about 140,000 clones, less than 10% of them present only once. The material sequenced was central memory CD4+ T cells from blood. These receptor sequences come from a woman in her thirties or forties in good health.

This chain links TRBV5-6 with TRBJ2-1; D not resolved. This CDR3 has 13 amino acids. The V end lost 2 bases, the J end lost 7 bases, and 10 bases lay between the germline ends. CDR1 is SGHDT and CDR2 is YYEEEE in the germline V gene. The CDR3 sequence is CASSLATGNEQFF. The CDR3 nucleotides read TGTGCCAGCAGCTTAGCAACCGGGAATGAGCAGTTCTTC. Looking up the rest from reference TRBV5-6 and TRBJ2-1 gives the full variable domain: DAGVTQSPTHLIKTRGQQVTLRCSPKSGHDTVSWYQQALGQGPQFIFQYYEEEERQRGNFPDRFSGHQFPNYSSELNVNALLLGDSALYLCASSLATGNEQFFGPGTRLTVL.

This chain connects TRBV6-1 to TRBJ2-7; 9 bases match TRBD1. Germline assignment: CDR1 MNHNS and CDR2 SASEGT. V lost 8 bases and J lost 6; bases outside the gene matches: 8. The CDR3 contains 13 residues. CDR3 sequence (DNA): TGTGCCAGCGACCGGGACAGGGTTGTCGAGCAGTACTTC. It codes for CASDRDRVVEQYF.

This clone was observed a few times. This rearrangement joins TRBV27 to TRBJ2-2; no reliable D call. Trimming took off 4 bases at V and 1 base at J, with 10 bases between the two ends. The CDR3 contains 15 residues. Germline CDR1 reads MNHEY; CDR2 reads SMNVEV (reference sequence). The CDR3 DNA sequence: TGTGCCAGCAGTTCCCTATTCCTGAACACCGGGGAGCTGTTTTTT. It specifies CASSSLFLNTGELFF.

This clone has only one observation. The genes are TRBV5-6 and TRBJ1-1; 8 positions agree with TRBD1. Germline assignment: CDR1 SGHDT and CDR2 YYEEEE. Losses at the gene ends were 0 bases for V and 3 bases for J; bases not matched to a gene: 1. The CDR3 runs 14 residues. The CDR3, as DNA: TGTGCCAGCAGCTTGGAGGACAGGGACACTGAAGCTTTCTTT. It encodes CASSLEDRDTEAFF.

The V call is TRBV4-3, the J call TRBJ2-7; D possibly corresponds to TRBD2 (7 bases). Germline lookup yields CDR1 LGHNA and CDR2 YSLEER. The CDR3 extends over 16 amino acids. V was cut by 0 bases and J by 1 base, with 13 bases left in between. CDR3: CASSQDLGGASYEQYF. The CDR3 DNA is TGCGCCAGCAGCCAAGATCTGGGGGGGGCATCCTACGAGCAGTACTTC.

This clone occurred many times. The chain combines TRBV15 with TRBJ2-5; 9 bases line up with TRBD2. Germline V gene lookup returns CDR1 LNHNV and CDR2 YYDKDF (reference sequence). After removal of 8 bases from V and 1 base from J, the junction contained 11 bases not matched to a gene. This CDR3 is 16 amino acids long. CDR3 loop: CATRRGSGGSQETQYF. The CDR3 nucleotides read TGTGCCACCCGTAGAGGGAGCGGGGGGTCCCAAGAGACCCAGTACTTC.

Regarding this clone: The junction departs from the called germline gene at one end, perhaps through a read error. The V call is TRBV6-5, the J call TRBJ2-3; D is ambiguous. Germline CDR1 reads MNHEY; CDR2 reads SVGAGI. The length of the CDR3 is 15 residues. CDR3 region: CASTPDGATTNTQYF. CDR3 DNA: TGTGCCAGCACTCCCGACGGAGCTACCACAAATACGCAGTATTTT.